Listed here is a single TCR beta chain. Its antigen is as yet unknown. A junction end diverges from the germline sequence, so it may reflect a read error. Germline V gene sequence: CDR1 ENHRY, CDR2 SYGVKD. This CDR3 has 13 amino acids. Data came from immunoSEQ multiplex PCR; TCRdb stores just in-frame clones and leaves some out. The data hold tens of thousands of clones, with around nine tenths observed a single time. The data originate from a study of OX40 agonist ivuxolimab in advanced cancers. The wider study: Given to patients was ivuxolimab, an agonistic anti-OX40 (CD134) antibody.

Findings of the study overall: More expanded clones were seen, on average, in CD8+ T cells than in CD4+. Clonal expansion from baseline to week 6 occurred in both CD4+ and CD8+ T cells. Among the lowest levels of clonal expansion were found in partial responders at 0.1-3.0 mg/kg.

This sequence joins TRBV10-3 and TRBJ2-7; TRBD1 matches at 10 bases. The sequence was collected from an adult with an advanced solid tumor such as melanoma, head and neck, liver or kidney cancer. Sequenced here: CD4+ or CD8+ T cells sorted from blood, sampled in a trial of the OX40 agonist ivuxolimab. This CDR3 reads CANRRQGAIEQYF. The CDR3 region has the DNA TGCGCCAACAGAAGACAGGGGGCTATCGAGCAGTACTTC.